The 30 T cell receptor beta chains given below trace back to one sample, sequenced in a study of OX40 agonist ivuxolimab in advanced cancers. Sequenced by immunoSEQ multiplex PCR; TCRdb stores in-frame clones only, minus some. The sample includes about 83,000 clones, 70% to 90% of them seen just once. The sample here was CD4+ or CD8+ T cells sorted from blood, taken in a trial of the OX40 agonist ivuxolimab. These receptors were obtained from an adult with an advanced solid tumor such as melanoma, head and neck, liver or kidney cancer.

This clone appeared a single time. The CDR3 is CASSFRANYNEQFF. The DNA of the CDR3 is TGTGCCAGCAGTTTCAGGGCCAACTACAATGAGCAGTTCTTC. The J gene is TRBJ2-1, the V gene TRBV28, with a weak D call TRBD1 (5 bases). V lost 3 bases and J 3 bases, leaving 9 bases between the germline ends. From germline, CDR1 is MDHEN and CDR2 SYDVKM. The CDR3 runs to 14 residues.

This clone was counted between two and nine times. CDR3 loop: CASTPAGGDYEQYF. In DNA form, the CDR3 reads TGTGCCAGCACCCCCGCAGGGGGCGACTACGAGCAGTACTTC. The chain links TRBV6-6 to TRBJ2-7; 8 bases fit TRBD1. Germline V CDR1 and CDR2: MNHNY, SVGAGI (reference sequence). V dropped 7 bases and J dropped 3; count of bases not matched to a gene: 8. CDR3 length: 14 residues.

The rearrangement joins TRBV19 to TRBJ2-5; D call uncertain. The V end lost 3 bases, the J end lost 1 base, and 6 bases lay between the germline ends. CDR1 and CDR2 (germline): LNHDA, SQIVND (reference sequence). The CDR3 consists of 13 residues. CDR3 nucleotide sequence: TGTGCCAGTAGTATTAGCTTCCAAGAGACCCAGTACTTC. Encoded protein: CASSISFQETQYF.

J is TRBJ1-4 and V is TRBV4-1, with 7 bases that match TRBD1. J gave up 4 bases and V 1 base, and 3 bases lay outside the gene matches. CDR3 length equals 15 residues. From germline, CDR1 is MGHRA and CDR2 YSYEKL. The CDR3 is CASSQGGGGNEKLFF. The CDR3 bases are TGCGCCAGCAGCCAAGGAGGGGGCGGTAATGAAAAACTGTTTTTT.

The J gene is TRBJ1-2, the V gene TRBV19, with TRBD1 as a possible D gene (6 bases). The CDR3 loop spans 17 amino acids. The V and J ends lost 7 bases and 3 bases respectively, with 24 bases between them. Per germline, CDR1 LNHDA and CDR2 SQIVND (reference sequence). The CDR3 loop reads CASNPGRDGGPYYGYTF. Here the CDR3 DNA reads TGTGCCAGTAACCCCGGACGTGACGGGGGCCCTTACTATGGCTACACCTTC.

In this sample, this clone is medium-sized. The chain recombines TRBV7-9 with TRBJ2-2; 9 bases map to TRBD2. J lost 7 bases, V lost 1 base, and 10 bases had no gene match. The CDR3 spans 17 residues. The V gene's germline CDR1 is SEHNR and CDR2 FQNEAQ (reference sequence). The CDR3 region is CASSLVKGLAVYGELFF. CDR3 bases: TGTGCCAGCAGCTTAGTAAAGGGACTAGCAGTTTACGGGGAGCTGTTTTTT.

The rearrangement uses TRBV27 and TRBJ1-2; D perhaps matches TRBD1 (6 bases). The length of the CDR3 is 14 residues. Trimming shortened V by 1 base and J by 5 bases, and 11 bases separated the two germline ends. Germline V CDR1 and CDR2: MNHEY, SMNVEV (reference sequence). CDR3 in DNA: TGTGCCAGCAGTTTATACAGGGAAGGGTATGGCTACACCTTC. It codes for CASSLYREGYGYTF.

V usage is TRBV7-8 and J usage is TRBJ1-5, with 8 bases identical to TRBD1. The CDR3 has 17 residues. Germline V gene sequence: CDR1 SGHVS, CDR2 FQNEAQ. V was clipped by 0 bases and J by 5 bases; unmatched bases: 9. The CDR3 loop is CASSLAFGTGTDQPQHF. The CDR3 bases are TGTGCCAGCAGCTTAGCCTTTGGGACAGGTACGGATCAGCCCCAGCATTTT.

V and J are TRBV14 and TRBJ1-1, with D unclear. This CDR3 spans 13 amino acids. With 3 bases removed from V and 11 bases from J, the gap between germline ends came to 16 bases. Germline V CDR1 and CDR2: SGHDN, FVKESK. The CDR3 sequence is CASSQVLEGTAFF. The CDR3 nucleotides are TGTGCCAGCAGCCAGGTGTTAGAGGGCACGGCTTTCTTT.

This clone was picked up one time. The CDR3 nucleotides are TGTGCCAGCAGCTCAGTCGGGAGGACTAGCAGGTACAATGAGCAGTTCTTC. This translates into CASSSVGRTSRYNEQFF. The chain recombines TRBV5-5 with TRBJ2-1; TRBD2 agrees at 8 bases. Germline V gene data show CDR1 as SGHKS and CDR2 as YYEKEE (reference sequence). The CDR3 has 17 amino acids. J lost 4 bases, V lost 3 bases, and 12 bases had no gene match.

V is TRBV5-1 and J is TRBJ2-7; 7 nucleotides line up with TRBD2. With V trimmed by 4 bases and J by 1 base, 5 bases remained unmatched. In germline, CDR1 is SGHRS, CDR2 YFSETQ. This CDR3 has 14 residues. CDR3 residues: CASSDGGGSYEQYF. CDR3 coding DNA: TGCGCCAGCAGCGATGGGGGGGGATCCTACGAGCAGTACTTC.

This chain links TRBV18 with TRBJ2-3; D may be TRBD2 (6 bases). Deletions cut 2 bases from V and 8 bases from J, with 11 bases between. Germline V lookup: CDR1 KGHSH, CDR2 LQKENI. The CDR3 covers 13 residues. CDR3: CASSPGPGGTQYF. DNA of the CDR3: TGTGCCAGCTCACCAGGGCCCGGGGGTACGCAGTATTTT.

This chain links TRBV7-3 with TRBJ1-2; TRBD1 aligns across 8 bases. The V segment lost 1 base and the J segment 5 bases; nucleotides outside the gene matches: 0. The CDR3 runs 13 residues. CDR1 is SGHTA and CDR2 is FQGTGA in the germline V gene. The CDR3 DNA follows: TGTGCCAGCAGCTTAAACAGGGGGTATGGCTACACCTTC. Translated, it gives CASSLNRGYGYTF. The complete variable domain, with remaining parts taken from reference TRBV7-3 and TRBJ1-2, reads GAGVSQTPSNKVTEKGKYVELRCDPISGHTALYWYRQSLGQGPEFLIYFQGTGAADDSGLPNDRFFAVRPEGSVSTLKIQRTERGDSAVYLCASSLNRGYGYTFGSGTRLTVV.

The chain uses TRBV29-1 and TRBJ2-7; the D gene could be TRBD1 or TRBD2 (5 bases each). This CDR3 spans 13 amino acids. Germline V gene data show CDR1 as SQVTM and CDR2 as ANQGSEA. Trimming removed 5 bases from V and 3 bases from J, with 14 bases in between. The chain's CDR3 is CSVSGTDNYEQYF. CDR3 nucleotide sequence: TGCAGCGTTTCCGGGACGGACAACTACGAGCAGTACTTC.

The genes are TRBV18 and TRBJ2-3; D uncertain. The CDR3 sequence is 13 residues long. Between the trimmed V and J ends, which lost 1 base and 2 bases, there was a span of 4 bases. Germline CDR1 and CDR2: KGHSH and LQKENI. The CDR3 spells CASSPRLTDTQYF. The CDR3 DNA follows: TGTGCCAGCTCACCACGTCTCACAGATACGCAGTATTTT.

The rearrangement uses TRBV7-9 and TRBJ2-3; D is undetermined. Per germline, CDR1 SEHNR and CDR2 FQNEAQ (reference sequence). This CDR3 contains 13 residues. V lost 4 bases, J lost 6 bases, and 11 bases lay in between. This CDR3 is CASSSLPADTQYF. The CDR3 coding sequence is TGTGCCAGCAGCTCTCTCCCGGCGGATACGCAGTATTTT.

Details on this clone: The same CDR3 is also encoded by other DNA sequences in this sample. The rearrangement links TRBV30 to TRBJ1-1; TRBD1 might be the D (6 bases). This CDR3 has 16 amino acids. CDR1 is GTSNPN, CDR2 SVGIG, per germline (reference sequence). V was clipped by 2 bases and J by 1 base, with 17 bases between them. The CDR3 sequence: CAWSQLRGRGNTEAFF. CDR3 nucleotide sequence: TGTGCCTGGAGTCAGTTAAGGGGCAGGGGGAACACTGAAGCTTTCTTT.

The V and J genes are TRBV29-1 and TRBJ2-5, with D possibly matching TRBD1 (6 bases). The J call could be wrong; TRBJ2-7 is a better fit for the DNA end. CDR3 length: 13 residues. Germline CDR1 reads SQVTM; CDR2 reads ANQGSEA. CDR3: CSVGSGTPYEQYF. The CDR3 bases are TGCAGCGTTGGATCCGGGACACCCTACGAGCAGTACTTC.

This chain links TRBV18 with TRBJ1-1; D uncertain. CDR1 is KGHSH, CDR2 LQKENI, per germline. With 6 bases removed from V and 6 bases from J, the gap between germline ends came to 17 bases. The CDR3 has 14 amino acids. The CDR3 DNA sequence: TGTGCCAGCTCCCTTGGGGAGGGCCGGGCTGAAGCTTTCTTT. This translates into CASSLGEGRAEAFF.

The chain carries TRBV28 and TRBJ2-7, with TRBD2 matching over 7 bases. V gave up 10 bases and J gave up 0 bases; unmatched junction bases: 3. This CDR3 has 12 amino acids. Germline lookup yields CDR1 MDHEN and CDR2 SYDVKM. The CDR3 sequence: CATRGDSYEQYF. The CDR3, as DNA: TGTGCCACCCGGGGGGACTCCTACGAGCAGTACTTC.

On this clone: At one of its ends the junction is not consistent with the germline gene, which may arise from a read error. CDR3 amino acids: CSAKRDTQYF. The DNA of the CDR3 is TGCAGCGCTAAGAGGGATACGCAGTATTTT. The chain is built from TRBV20-1 and TRBJ2-3, with D hard to call. Germline-derived CDR1 and CDR2 are DFQATT and SNEGSKA (reference sequence). This CDR3 has 10 residues.

This clone has just a few counts. The chain combines TRBV14 with TRBJ2-3; possibly TRBD1 for D (5 bases). The CDR3 spans 14 residues. CDR1 and CDR2 (germline): SGHDN, FVKESK. The germline V and J ends were trimmed by 0 bases and 3 bases, with 7 bases remaining between them. DNA of the CDR3: TGTGCCAGCAGCCAAGATCAGGGAACAGATACGCAGTATTTT. Translation: CASSQDQGTDTQYF.

V gene TRBV2 combines with J gene TRBJ1-1; no firm D call. The CDR3 contains 13 residues. CDR1 is SNHLY and CDR2 is FYNNEI in the germline V gene. Trimming left V 2 bases short and J 3 bases short, with 7 bases between. CDR3 sequence: CASSERVDTEAFF. CDR3 bases: TGTGCCAGCAGTGAAAGGGTCGACACTGAAGCTTTCTTT.

The rearrangement uses TRBV29-1 and TRBJ2-2, with D perhaps being TRBD1 or TRBD2 (6 bases each). Trimming took 5 bases from V and 6 from J, leaving 13 bases between them. The CDR3 length is 13 residues. Per germline, CDR1 SQVTM and CDR2 ANQGSEA. CDR3 in amino acids: CSVNRVAAGELFF. The CDR3 coding sequence is TGCAGCGTTAACAGGGTAGCGGCCGGGGAGCTGTTTTTT.

The CDR3 sequence is CASSLKGLGPYEQYF. CDR3 DNA sequence: TGTGCCAGCAGTTTAAAGGGTCTAGGGCCCTACGAGCAGTACTTC. The V and J genes are TRBV27 and TRBJ2-7; no clear D gene. The CDR3 length is 15 residues. The V gene lost 2 bases and the J gene lost 2 bases, with 13 bases spanning the gap. Germline V CDR1 and CDR2: MNHEY, SMNVEV (reference sequence).

This chain uses TRBV18 with TRBJ2-1; 9 bases line up with TRBD2. CDR3 length equals 16 residues. The junction had 10 bases not matched to a gene; V was cut back by 2 bases and J by 8 bases. The germline gives CDR1 KGHSH, CDR2 LQKENI. The CDR3 DNA reads TGTGCCAGCTCACCATTTGAAGCGGGGGGAGAGGATGAGCAGTTCTTC. Encoded protein: CASSPFEAGGEDEQFF.

The chain combines TRBV30 with TRBJ1-5, with 7 nucleotides matching TRBD1. Germline values: CDR1 GTSNPN, CDR2 SVGIG (reference sequence). Germline trimming cut 3 bases from V and 3 bases from J; bases unmatched to any gene: 26. The CDR3 has 21 residues. The CDR3 sequence: CAWSERGEYWDSQYFNQPQHF. The CDR3 region has the DNA TGTGCCTGGAGCGAAAGGGGTGAATATTGGGACAGCCAATATTTCAATCAGCCCCAGCATTTT.

V is TRBV29-1 and J is TRBJ2-7; D is undetermined. The CDR3 totals 10 residues. The germline CDR1 and CDR2 sequences are SQVTM and ANQGSEA. V lost 4 bases, J lost 7 bases, and 8 bases lay in between. For the CDR3, the DNA is TGCAGCGTTGCGAATGATGAGCAGTACTTC. This encodes CSVANDEQYF.

V gene TRBV7-6 combines with J gene TRBJ2-3, with D unclear. Germline CDR1 is SGHVS and CDR2 is FNYEAQ. The CDR3 runs 15 residues. V lost 1 base and J 2 bases, leaving 10 bases between the germline ends. The CDR3 protein is CASSLGAPPTDTQYF. CDR3 coding DNA: TGTGCCAGCAGCTTAGGGGCCCCGCCCACAGATACGCAGTATTTT.

The V gene is TRBV2, the J gene TRBJ2-5; D gene uncertain. Germline V CDR1 and CDR2: SNHLY, FYNNEI. V gave up 2 bases and J gave up 5 bases, with 15 bases separating them. The CDR3 is 15 amino acids. The CDR3 protein is CASSERISAGETQYF. Written as DNA, the CDR3 is TGTGCCAGCAGTGAAAGAATTTCCGCCGGGGAGACCCAGTACTTC.